Listed below are T cell receptor beta chains from one sample, sequenced in a study of identical twins. TCRdb itself ran the 5' RACE reads through MiXCR, one entry per CDR3 protein. Among around 690,000 distinct CDR3 sequences listed, 21% were seen once. This sample also belongs to another study, concerning T cells expressing NK-cell markers.

The sample consisted of PBMCs. The receptors stem from a young woman in good health. Both conserved end residues are part of each CDR3. The order of the fields is V gene, D gene, clone size, J gene, CDR3 DNA, CDR3 protein. A D gene is named only where the DNA matches it firmly. Where a row states a size, it is once, few, many or the class of an expanded clone; other rows omit it.

v_gene: TRBV27; d_gene: .; abundance: few; j_gene: TRBJ2-3; CDR3nt: TGTGCCAGCAGTTTATCGGAGAGTGGAGGAGATACGCAGTATTTT; CDR3aa: CASSLSESGGDTQYF
v_gene: TRBV29-1; d_gene: .; abundance: many; j_gene: TRBJ1-2; CDR3nt: TGCAGCGTACGGGACGGCCACTATGGCTACACCTTC; CDR3aa: CSVRDGHYGYTF
v_gene: TRBV20-1; d_gene: TRBD1; abundance: few; j_gene: TRBJ1-1; CDR3nt: TGCAGTGCTAGGGATAACAGGGGGGGAACTGAAGCTTTCTTT; CDR3aa: CSARDNRGGTEAFF
v_gene: TRBV20-1; d_gene: .; abundance: .; j_gene: TRBJ2-5; CDR3nt: TGCAGTGCTAGAGTAACAGCGAGCCAAGAGACCCAGTACTTC; CDR3aa: CSARVTASQETQYF
v_gene: TRBV27; d_gene: TRBD2; abundance: .; j_gene: TRBJ2-1; CDR3nt: TGTGCCAGCAGTTTATCATGGCTAGCGGGAGCTGAGCAGTTCTTC; CDR3aa: CASSLSWLAGAEQFF
v_gene: TRBV6-1; d_gene: .; abundance: .; j_gene: TRBJ2-7; CDR3nt: TGTGCCAGCAGTGAAACAGGAATTTACGAGCAGTACTTC; CDR3aa: CASSETGIYEQYF
v_gene: TRBV7-9; d_gene: TRBD2; abundance: .; j_gene: TRBJ2-1; CDR3nt: TGTGCCAGCAGCTTAGCGAGGGTAGCGGGGGATGCGAATGAGCAGTTCTTC; CDR3aa: CASSLARVAGDANEQFF
v_gene: TRBV12-3/TRBV12-4; d_gene: TRBD1; abundance: .; j_gene: TRBJ1-1; CDR3nt: TGTGCCAGCACCACGGGACAGAGGAACACTGAAGCTTTCTTT; CDR3aa: CASTTGQRNTEAFF
v_gene: TRBV12-3/TRBV12-4; d_gene: TRBD1; abundance: few; j_gene: TRBJ2-2; CDR3nt: TGTGCCAGCAGATACAGGGGAGAAACCGGGGAGCTGTTTTTT; CDR3aa: CASRYRGETGELFF
v_gene: TRBV4-3; d_gene: .; abundance: .; j_gene: TRBJ1-2; CDR3nt: TGCGCCAGCAGCCAAGAATTGAGGGCGGAAGGCTACACCTTC; CDR3aa: CASSQELRAEGYTF
v_gene: TRBV3-1; d_gene: .; abundance: .; j_gene: TRBJ1-4; CDR3nt: TGTGCCAGCAGCCAAGATGTAACAGCAACTAATGAAAAACTGTTTTTT; CDR3aa: CASSQDVTATNEKLFF
v_gene: TRBV4-3; d_gene: .; abundance: few; j_gene: TRBJ2-3; CDR3nt: TGCGCCAGCAGCCAAGAGGTTGTAGGTGCGGATACGCAGTATTTT; CDR3aa: CASSQEVVGADTQYF
v_gene: TRBV10-2; d_gene: .; abundance: .; j_gene: TRBJ2-7; CDR3nt: TGCGCCAGCAGTGGGGTTAGGACTGAGCAGTACTTC; CDR3aa: CASSGVRTEQYF
v_gene: TRBV10-2; d_gene: .; abundance: many; j_gene: TRBJ2-1; CDR3nt: TGCGCCAGTTTGGCCTGGGCCCTACACAATGAGCAGTTCTTC; CDR3aa: CASLAWALHNEQFF
v_gene: TRBV7-2; d_gene: .; abundance: many; j_gene: TRBJ2-3; CDR3nt: TGTGCCAGCAGCTCGGGGCCAGATACGCAGTATTTT; CDR3aa: CASSSGPDTQYF
v_gene: TRBV12-3/TRBV12-4; d_gene: .; abundance: few; j_gene: TRBJ1-2; CDR3nt: TGTGCCAGCAGTAGACGGGACGGAGGTCTAGCTAACTATGGCTACACCTTC; CDR3aa: CASSRRDGGLANYGYTF
v_gene: TRBV12-3/TRBV12-4; d_gene: .; abundance: .; j_gene: TRBJ2-1; CDR3nt: TGTGCCAGCAGTTTCCAGTTGGGGGGTGGGCAGTTCTTC; CDR3aa: CASSFQLGGGQFF
v_gene: TRBV11-1; d_gene: .; abundance: .; j_gene: TRBJ2-1; CDR3nt: TGTGCCAGCAGCTTAGAAACTAGGGTTGAGCAGTTCTTC; CDR3aa: CASSLETRVEQFF
v_gene: TRBV29-1; d_gene: .; abundance: .; j_gene: TRBJ2-5; CDR3nt: TGCAGCGGGGGGAAGAAGACCCAGTACTTC; CDR3aa: CSGGKKTQYF
v_gene: TRBV10-1; d_gene: .; abundance: .; j_gene: TRBJ2-1; CDR3nt: TGCGCCAGCAGCGACTTTTACAATGAGCAGTTCTTC; CDR3aa: CASSDFYNEQFF
v_gene: TRBV4-3; d_gene: .; abundance: few; j_gene: TRBJ2-1; CDR3nt: TGCGCCAGCAGCCAAGTAGCTTCCGAGGGTGAGCAGTTCTTC; CDR3aa: CASSQVASEGEQFF
v_gene: TRBV7-2; d_gene: TRBD1; abundance: .; j_gene: TRBJ2-4; CDR3nt: TGTGCCAGCAGCGCCGGACAGGGGATAGGCAAAAACATTCAGTACTTC; CDR3aa: CASSAGQGIGKNIQYF
v_gene: TRBV10-3; d_gene: .; abundance: .; j_gene: TRBJ2-3; CDR3nt: TGTGCCATCGTGGGTTCTACAACAGATACGCAGTATTTT; CDR3aa: CAIVGSTTDTQYF
v_gene: TRBV5-6; d_gene: .; abundance: .; j_gene: TRBJ2-7; CDR3nt: TGTGCCAGCAGCTTCAGCAGGCCTTTCGAGCAGTACTTC; CDR3aa: CASSFSRPFEQYF
v_gene: TRBV12-3/TRBV12-4; d_gene: TRBD1; abundance: few; j_gene: TRBJ1-6; CDR3nt: TGTGCCAGCAGACTGGGACAGATTGATAATTCACCCCTCCACTTT; CDR3aa: CASRLGQIDNSPLHF
v_gene: TRBV10-3; d_gene: .; abundance: few; j_gene: TRBJ2-1; CDR3nt: TGTGCCACTTCGGGACACAACTACAATGAGCAGTTCTTC; CDR3aa: CATSGHNYNEQFF
v_gene: TRBV20-1; d_gene: TRBD2; abundance: .; j_gene: TRBJ2-1; CDR3nt: TGCAGTGCCAAGGGCGCTAGCGGGAAGAACTACAATGAGCAGTTCTTC; CDR3aa: CSAKGASGKNYNEQFF
v_gene: TRBV3-1; d_gene: .; abundance: many; j_gene: TRBJ2-7; CDR3nt: TGTGCCAGCAGCCTCAGCCCCGCGGAGGGAACCTACGAGCAGTACTTC; CDR3aa: CASSLSPAEGTYEQYF
v_gene: TRBV12-3/TRBV12-4; d_gene: TRBD2; abundance: few; j_gene: TRBJ2-1; CDR3nt: TGTGCCAGCAGTTTCTCGGGAGGGCCGAATGAGCAGTTCTTC; CDR3aa: CASSFSGGPNEQFF
v_gene: TRBV5-5; d_gene: .; abundance: few; j_gene: TRBJ1-1; CDR3nt: TGTGCCAGCAGCTCCCGACGCGGGATGTTGAACACTGAAGCTTTCTTT; CDR3aa: CASSSRRGMLNTEAFF
v_gene: TRBV7-6; d_gene: .; abundance: few; j_gene: TRBJ2-5; CDR3nt: TGTGCCAGCAGCTTAGCAGATGGATCGGGGACCCAGTACTTC; CDR3aa: CASSLADGSGTQYF
v_gene: TRBV6-1; d_gene: .; abundance: few; j_gene: TRBJ2-3; CDR3nt: TGTGCCAGCAGTGAAGTCGCGGCAGATGATACGCAGTATTTT; CDR3aa: CASSEVAADDTQYF
v_gene: TRBV12-3/TRBV12-4; d_gene: TRBD2; abundance: .; j_gene: TRBJ2-1; CDR3nt: TGTGCCAGCAGTCCGCCTCCGGGACTAGCGGGCTTCGAGGAGCAGTTCTTC; CDR3aa: CASSPPPGLAGFEEQFF
v_gene: TRBV12-3/TRBV12-4; d_gene: .; abundance: few; j_gene: TRBJ1-6; CDR3nt: TGTGCCAGCAATCGGGACGGCAATTCACCCCTCCACTTT; CDR3aa: CASNRDGNSPLHF
v_gene: TRBV12-3/TRBV12-4; d_gene: TRBD2; abundance: .; j_gene: TRBJ2-5; CDR3nt: TGTGCCAGCACCGGCGGTTTGCGGGAGTTGGAGACCCAGTACTTC; CDR3aa: CASTGGLRELETQYF
v_gene: TRBV20-1; d_gene: .; abundance: .; j_gene: TRBJ2-7; CDR3nt: TGCAGTTCCAAGGGCTTCCAGCAGTACTTC; CDR3aa: CSSKGFQQYF
v_gene: TRBV7-7; d_gene: TRBD2; abundance: few; j_gene: TRBJ2-2; CDR3nt: TGTGCCAGCAGCGGGGCGGGGGGCCTGAACACCGGGGAGCTGTTTTTT; CDR3aa: CASSGAGGLNTGELFF
v_gene: TRBV10-3; d_gene: TRBD1; abundance: few; j_gene: TRBJ2-3; CDR3nt: TGTGCCATCAGTGAGCCCGGACAGGGGGGCGATACGCAGTATTTT; CDR3aa: CAISEPGQGGDTQYF
v_gene: TRBV9; d_gene: .; abundance: .; j_gene: TRBJ2-1; CDR3nt: TGTGCCAGCAGCAGAGACACGTGGAATGAGCAGTTCTTC; CDR3aa: CASSRDTWNEQFF
v_gene: TRBV20-1; d_gene: .; abundance: .; j_gene: TRBJ2-7; CDR3nt: TGCAGTGCTAGTAAGGGGGATAACGTCGAGCAGTACTTC; CDR3aa: CSASKGDNVEQYF
v_gene: TRBV4-2; d_gene: .; abundance: few; j_gene: TRBJ2-1; CDR3nt: TGTGCCAGCAGCCAGAGGGCCGGAGGACACAAAAACAATGAGCAGTTCTTC; CDR3aa: CASSQRAGGHKNNEQFF
v_gene: TRBV3-1; d_gene: .; abundance: .; j_gene: TRBJ1-1; CDR3nt: TGTGCCAGCAGCCCACTACAGGGCTCCTACACTGAAGCTTTCTTT; CDR3aa: CASSPLQGSYTEAFF
v_gene: TRBV25-1; d_gene: .; abundance: many; j_gene: TRBJ2-7; CDR3nt: TGTGCCAGCAGTGGACACTACGAGCAGTACTTC; CDR3aa: CASSGHYEQYF
v_gene: TRBV20-1; d_gene: TRBD1; abundance: many; j_gene: TRBJ1-4; CDR3nt: TGCAGTGCTGCCGGGACAGTTAATGAAAAACTGTTTTTT; CDR3aa: CSAAGTVNEKLFF
v_gene: TRBV18; d_gene: .; abundance: .; j_gene: TRBJ2-1; CDR3nt: TGTGCCAGCTCACCATTTTTACAAACAGGGAACAATGAGCAGTTCTTC; CDR3aa: CASSPFLQTGNNEQFF
v_gene: TRBV10-3; d_gene: .; abundance: few; j_gene: TRBJ2-3; CDR3nt: TGTGCCATCAGTGAAATCGGTACAGATACGCAGTATTTT; CDR3aa: CAISEIGTDTQYF
v_gene: TRBV20-1; d_gene: TRBD1; abundance: many; j_gene: TRBJ2-2; CDR3nt: TGCAGTGCTATGGGACAGATCACCGGGGAGCTGTTTTTT; CDR3aa: CSAMGQITGELFF
v_gene: TRBV5-1; d_gene: TRBD2; abundance: few; j_gene: TRBJ2-1; CDR3nt: TGCGCCAGCAGCTCCGACTTACTAGCGGGAGTAGGCAATGAGCAGTTCTTC; CDR3aa: CASSSDLLAGVGNEQFF
v_gene: TRBV20-1; d_gene: .; abundance: few; j_gene: TRBJ2-3; CDR3nt: TGCAGTGCAGAAGGGTTGAACACAGATACGCAGTATTTT; CDR3aa: CSAEGLNTDTQYF
v_gene: TRBV5-1; d_gene: .; abundance: .; j_gene: TRBJ1-1; CDR3nt: TGCGCCAGCAGAGTTTGGGCTAAGACCACTGAAGCTTTCTTT; CDR3aa: CASRVWAKTTEAFF
v_gene: TRBV20-1; d_gene: .; abundance: .; j_gene: TRBJ2-5; CDR3nt: TGCAGTGCTAGAGGCCCATGGGGGACCCAGTACTTC; CDR3aa: CSARGPWGTQYF
v_gene: TRBV11-3; d_gene: TRBD1; abundance: .; j_gene: TRBJ2-5; CDR3nt: TGTGCCAGCAGCTTTACAGGGGGTGGGGAGACCCAGTACTTC; CDR3aa: CASSFTGGGETQYF
v_gene: TRBV12-3/TRBV12-4; d_gene: .; abundance: few; j_gene: TRBJ1-2; CDR3nt: TGTGCCAGCAGTACCCGGCGGTTCTATGGCTACACCTTC; CDR3aa: CASSTRRFYGYTF
v_gene: TRBV11-1; d_gene: TRBD2; abundance: few; j_gene: TRBJ2-7; CDR3nt: TGTGCCAGCAGCTTAGCGCTCTCTAGCGGGAGTGCTGCCCACGAGCAGTACTTC; CDR3aa: CASSLALSSGSAAHEQYF
v_gene: TRBV18; d_gene: .; abundance: .; j_gene: TRBJ2-7; CDR3nt: TGTGCCAGCTCACTGAGGACGGTCACTTTAGGGGAGCAGTACTTC; CDR3aa: CASSLRTVTLGEQYF